These 24 T cell receptor beta chains were all obtained from the same sample, sequenced in a study of graft-versus-host responses after intestinal transplantation. The assay was immunoSEQ multiplex PCR, and TCRdb's table has in-frame clones only and misses some. The sample lists 3,500 to 5,500 clones, roughly 80% occurring once. Processing was applied to graft tissue in order to liberate intraepithelial and lamina propria lymphocytes. Source: ileum tissue, taken 9 days after transplant. The receptors derive from a human patient who received an intestinal transplant, so some T cells may come from the graft donor.

The gene calls are TRBV10-3 and TRBJ2-5; D is tentatively TRBD1 or TRBD2 (6 bases each). Germline CDR1 ENHRY, CDR2 SYGVKD. The V gene lost 6 bases and the J gene lost 0 bases, with 8 bases spanning the gap. This CDR3 spans 13 amino acids. The DNA of the CDR3 is TGTGCCATCAGAAGGGGGGACCAAGAGACCCAGTACTTC. Translation gives CAIRRGDQETQYF.

J is TRBJ2-2 and V is TRBV19, with a tentative D call TRBD2 (6 bases). This CDR3 has 13 amino acids. Trimming cost V 7 bases and J 1 base, with 7 bases left between them. Germline loops: CDR1 LNHDA, CDR2 SQIVND (reference sequence). CDR3 bases: TGTGCCAGTATGGAGGGGAACACCGGGGAGCTGTTTTTT. Translating gives CASMEGNTGELFF.

The chain carries TRBV25-1 and TRBJ2-5; D gene unclear. The V gene lost 6 bases and the J gene lost 2 bases, with 13 bases spanning the gap. This CDR3 has 14 amino acids. Germline V gene lookup returns CDR1 MGHDK and CDR2 SYGVNS. CDR3 region: CASSPNREQETQYF. In DNA, the CDR3 is TGTGCCAGCAGCCCGAATAGGGAACAAGAGACCCAGTACTTC.

The chain couples TRBV7-9 to TRBJ2-3; TRBD2 matches 10 bases. The V segment lost 0 bases and the J segment 3 bases; nucleotides outside the gene matches: 6. CDR1 is SEHNR and CDR2 is FQNEAQ in the germline V gene (reference sequence). The CDR3 has 17 residues. CDR3: CASSLALASGGTDTQYF. CDR3 nucleotide sequence: TGTGCCAGCAGCTTAGCTTTGGCTAGCGGGGGTACAGATACGCAGTATTTT.

The genes are TRBV5-1 and TRBJ2-1, with D hard to call. In germline, CDR1 is SGHRS, CDR2 YFSETQ. Trimming removed 0 bases at V and 0 bases at J, with 4 bases between. The CDR3 runs 14 residues. As DNA, the CDR3 is TGCGCCAGCAGCTTGGACAGCTCCTACAATGAGCAGTTCTTC. Protein product: CASSLDSSYNEQFF.

Of note for this clone: Additional DNA sequences in this sample encode the identical CDR3. The CDR3 protein is CSVPGLRRTEAFF. The CDR3, as DNA: TGCAGCGTGCCCGGACTACGAAGGACTGAAGCTTTCTTT. The chain combines TRBV29-1 with TRBJ1-1; no clear D. Germline V gene lookup returns CDR1 SQVTM and CDR2 ANQGSEA. There are 13 residues in the CDR3. V lost 6 bases and J lost 5, with 16 bases in between.

This clone was counted only a few times. The rearrangement links TRBV7-3 to TRBJ2-6; tentative D call: TRBD2 (6 bases). With 5 bases removed from V and 4 bases from J, the gap between germline ends came to 15 bases. Per the germline V gene, CDR1 is SGHTA and CDR2 is FQGTGA. This CDR3 has 16 residues. The CDR3 reads CASSRRRGTGANVLTF. DNA of the CDR3: TGTGCCAGCAGCCGGAGGAGGGGCACCGGGGCCAACGTCCTGACTTTC.

This chain uses TRBV5-1 with TRBJ2-6; D unclear. V lost 4 bases, J lost 7 bases, and 15 bases lay in between. This CDR3 comprises 15 residues. Germline CDR1 reads SGHRS; CDR2 reads YFSETQ. CDR3 amino acids: CASSVQILGANVLTF. In DNA, the CDR3 is TGCGCCAGCAGCGTGCAGATTCTGGGAGCCAACGTCCTGACTTTC.

The V and J genes are TRBV7-9 and TRBJ2-3; D could derive from TRBD1 or TRBD2 (5 bases each). Between the trimmed V and J ends, which lost 3 bases and 3 bases, there was a span of 13 bases. Germline V CDR1 and CDR2: SEHNR, FQNEAQ (reference sequence). The CDR3 length is 15 residues. The CDR3 DNA sequence: TGTGCCAGCAGCTTCCGGGGCCCGGGGACAGATACGCAGTATTTT. Amino acid sequence: CASSFRGPGTDTQYF. The variable domain in full, with the rest retrieved from reference TRBV7-9 and TRBJ2-3, is DTGVSQNPRHKITKRGQNVTFRCDPISEHNRLYWYRQTLGQGPEFLTYFQNEAQLEKSRLLSDRFSAERPKGSFSTLEIQRTEQGDSAMYLCASSFRGPGTDTQYFGPGTRLTVL.

V and J are TRBV5-4 and TRBJ1-1, with no clear D. CDR1 and CDR2 (germline): SGHNT, YYREEE (reference sequence). The CDR3 runs 14 residues. The germline V and J ends were trimmed by 0 bases and 0 bases, with 6 bases remaining between them. The CDR3 region has the DNA TGTGCCAGCAGCTTGGAGGGAGTGAACACTGAAGCTTTCTTT. Protein product: CASSLEGVNTEAFF.

The chain is built from TRBV19 and TRBJ1-1; no reliable D call. The CDR3 loop spans 16 amino acids. V lost 1 base to trimming and J lost 3 bases, with 15 bases between them. Germline V lookup: CDR1 LNHDA, CDR2 SQIVND (reference sequence). As DNA, the CDR3 is TGTGCCAGTAGTATAGCGGGGTGGAGGCGGGACACTGAAGCTTTCTTT. This encodes CASSIAGWRRDTEAFF.

The gene calls are TRBV25-1 and TRBJ1-2, with TRBD1 as a possible D gene (5 bases). This CDR3 is built from 14 residues. The V gene's germline CDR1 is MGHDK and CDR2 SYGVNS. V was clipped by 3 bases and J by 3 bases, with 11 bases between them. The CDR3, as DNA: TGTGCCAGCAGTGATACCCAGGGCTACTATGGCTACACCTTC. This gives the protein CASSDTQGYYGYTF.

The rearrangement uses TRBV9 and TRBJ2-7; 14 nucleotides match TRBD2. V lost 0 bases to trimming and J lost 4 bases; unmatched junction nucleotides: 0. This CDR3 is 15 amino acids long. Germline CDR1 SGDLS, CDR2 YYNGEE. The CDR3 spells CASSVGTSGGYEQYF. CDR3 DNA: TGTGCCAGCAGCGTAGGGACTAGCGGGGGGTACGAGCAGTACTTC.

The chain uses TRBV6-5 and TRBJ2-6; the D is unclear. The CDR3 is 15 residues long. Germline CDR1 is MNHEY and CDR2 is SVGAGI. V lost 7 bases and J 0 bases, leaving 10 bases between the germline ends. CDR3 DNA: TGTGCCAGCAAGTTATTCTACTCTGGGGCCAACGTCCTGACTTTC. This encodes CASKLFYSGANVLTF.

The J gene is TRBJ1-2, the V gene TRBV6-5; no definite D call. The CDR3 consists of 14 residues. Trimming stripped 2 bases from V and 3 bases from J, with 10 bases between. CDR1 and CDR2 (germline): MNHEY, SVGAGI. The CDR3 region has the DNA TGTGCCAGCAGTTACAGGACCCTTGACTATGGCTACACCTTC. Encoded protein: CASSYRTLDYGYTF.

The chain couples TRBV30 to TRBJ1-2; D is unresolved. The ends were cut back, 0 bases at V and 5 bases at J, with 16 bases in the middle. The CDR3 consists of 15 residues. Per germline, CDR1 GTSNPN and CDR2 SVGIG (reference sequence). This CDR3 is CAWSVRRALRYGYTF. The DNA for the CDR3 is TGTGCCTGGAGTGTAAGGAGGGCCCTACGATATGGCTACACCTTC.

The chain recombines TRBV30 with TRBJ2-7; no clear D. The CDR3 runs 14 residues. Trimming shortened V by 1 base and J by 1 base, and 11 bases separated the two germline ends. Germline assignment: CDR1 GTSNPN and CDR2 SVGIG (reference sequence). CDR3 bases: TGTGCCTGGAGTGAGGGAATTGGGTCCTACGAGCAGTACTTC. The encoded protein is CAWSEGIGSYEQYF.

The chain carries TRBV6-4 and TRBJ2-3; TRBD2 is a possible D gene (6 bases). The CDR3 sequence is 13 residues long. Germline V gene lookup returns CDR1 MRHNA and CDR2 SNTAGT. The germline V and J ends were trimmed by 4 bases and 3 bases, with 8 bases remaining between them. The CDR3 loop is CASSAGETDTQYF. The CDR3 nucleotides are TGTGCCAGCAGTGCGGGGGAGACAGATACGCAGTATTTT.

The V gene is TRBV15, the J gene TRBJ1-5, with D possibly TRBD1 on 5 matching bases. V dropped 1 base and J dropped 7 bases, with 8 bases sitting between them. Germline V lookup: CDR1 LNHNV, CDR2 YYDKDF (reference sequence). This CDR3 is built from 13 residues. In DNA, the CDR3 is TGTGCCACCAGCAGAGCGGGGGAGCAGCCCCAGCATTTT. Translation: CATSRAGEQPQHF.

The genes are TRBV5-4 and TRBJ1-6; perhaps TRBD1 as D (5 bases). The CDR3 has 14 residues. The germline V gene has CDR1 SGHNT and CDR2 YYREEE (reference sequence). V shed 1 base and J shed 7 bases, with 9 bases lying between them. CDR3 sequence reads: CASSLTGVNSPLHF. The CDR3 nucleotides read TGTGCCAGCAGCTTGACAGGAGTCAATTCACCCCTCCACTTT.

The V call is TRBV28, the J call TRBJ2-3, with a tentative D call TRBD2 (5 bases). The germline V gene encodes CDR1 MDHEN and CDR2 SYDVKM. V gave up 2 bases and J gave up 3 bases, with 9 bases separating them. This CDR3 has 14 residues. The CDR3 DNA sequence: TGTGCCAGCAGTTTAAGTCGGGGTACAGATACGCAGTATTTT. Translation gives CASSLSRGTDTQYF.

The V and J genes are TRBV5-4 and TRBJ1-1; TRBD1 matches 11 bases. The J segment lost 0 bases and the V segment lost 4 bases, leaving 8 bases of the junction unmatched. The CDR3 spans 17 residues. Germline V gene data show CDR1 as SGHNT and CDR2 as YYREEE (reference sequence). The CDR3 DNA follows: TGTGCCAGCAGCCCCGGACAGGGGGCTCCCATGAACACTGAAGCTTTCTTT. The encoded protein is CASSPGQGAPMNTEAFF. Combining the CDR3 with reference TRBV5-4 and TRBJ1-1 gives the whole variable domain ETGVTQSPTHLIKTRGQQVTLRCSSQSGHNTVSWYQQALGQGPQFIFQYYREEENGRGNFPPRFSGLQFPNYSSELNVNALELDDSALYLCASSPGQGAPMNTEAFFGQGTRLTVV.

The genes are TRBV11-3 and TRBJ1-1; D uncertain. This CDR3 comprises 12 residues. Per the germline V gene, CDR1 is SGHNT and CDR2 is YENEEA. V was cut by 3 bases and J by 12 bases, with 14 bases left in between. In DNA, the CDR3 is TGTGCCAGCAGCTTTGTTAAGCTGGAAACTTTCTTT. This encodes CASSFVKLETFF.

The J gene is TRBJ2-1, the V gene TRBV7-9; a weak D match, TRBD2 (5 bases). This CDR3 has 17 amino acids. Trimming left V 3 bases short and J 7 bases short, with 22 bases between. Germline values: CDR1 SEHNR, CDR2 FQNEAQ (reference sequence). The CDR3: CASSFWGAWLRVNEQFF. CDR3 in DNA: TGTGCCAGCAGCTTTTGGGGAGCTTGGCTACGCGTGAATGAGCAGTTCTTC. Full variable domain (rest looked up from reference TRBV7-9 and TRBJ2-1): DTGVSQNPRHKITKRGQNVTFRCDPISEHNRLYWYRQTLGQGPEFLTYFQNEAQLEKSRLLSDRFSAERPKGSFSTLEIQRTEQGDSAMYLCASSFWGAWLRVNEQFFGPGTRLTVL.